Here is one T cell receptor (beta chain) with its context. The antigen is undetermined. This may stem from a read error, because a much larger clone lies one nucleotide away. RNA was extracted from bulk tissue without any cell sorting. A modified ARM-PCR protocol with three rounds of nested PCR amplified TCRbeta. TCRdb reanalysed the multiplex PCR reads using MiXCR and keeps one entry per CDR3 protein. Of 110,000 or so distinct CDR3 sequences listed, approximately 71% are singletons. The data belong to a study of tumor and adjacent non-tumor tissue in lung cancer. The overall study: Patients comprised roughly 12 adenocarcinoma, a couple of squamous cell carcinoma and 1 small cell lung cancer.

From germline, CDR1 is LGHNT and CDR2 FRNRAP. This CDR3 has 17 amino acids. With 8 bases clipped from V and 5 bases from J, the junction kept 19 bases outside the gene matches. Study results and caveats: Significantly higher TCR diversity was found in tumor than normal lung.

V is TRBV12-5 and J is TRBJ2-5; 8 bases match TRBD2. The specimen sequenced was lung tumor tissue. This receptor was identified in a woman aged 55-70 years with non-small cell lung cancer. CDR3 sequence (DNA): TGTGCTAGTAGTTGCCGACTAGCGACCGGACTTTGGGAGACCCAGTACTTC. It yields the protein CASSCRLATGLWETQYF.